Sequencing of this T cell receptor beta chain was carried out in a study of cytomegalovirus exposure and HLA in healthy donors. Study-level results: An analysis done earlier found most TCR beta V segments productive about 87% or about 30% of the time. Several V segments, TRBV6-2 and TRBV6-3 among them, could not be told apart and were dropped. Common viral pathogens seemed, in a later analysis, to connect with several of the most significant clusters.

Trimming pared 7 bases from V and 1 base from J, leaving 13 bases between. The CDR3 contains 14 residues. Germline CDR1 SNHLY, CDR2 FYNNEI. This clone has only a few counts. Antigen specificity is unknown. The primer mix had 60 Vbeta and 13 Jbeta primers. The protocol was immunoSEQ multiplex PCR, while the TCRdb copy is restricted to in-frame clones and leaves out a portion. The table shows 100,000 to 150,000 clones, with 77% occurring only once. The sequenced sample consisted of PBMCs. The clonotype originates from a male donor in good health and CMV-seropositive. The chain uses TRBV2 and TRBJ1-1; D possibly corresponds to TRBD1 (5 bases). Written as DNA, the CDR3 is TGTGCCAGCATTGCAGGGTATCGGAACACTGAAGCTTTCTTT. Translation gives CASIAGYRNTEAFF.